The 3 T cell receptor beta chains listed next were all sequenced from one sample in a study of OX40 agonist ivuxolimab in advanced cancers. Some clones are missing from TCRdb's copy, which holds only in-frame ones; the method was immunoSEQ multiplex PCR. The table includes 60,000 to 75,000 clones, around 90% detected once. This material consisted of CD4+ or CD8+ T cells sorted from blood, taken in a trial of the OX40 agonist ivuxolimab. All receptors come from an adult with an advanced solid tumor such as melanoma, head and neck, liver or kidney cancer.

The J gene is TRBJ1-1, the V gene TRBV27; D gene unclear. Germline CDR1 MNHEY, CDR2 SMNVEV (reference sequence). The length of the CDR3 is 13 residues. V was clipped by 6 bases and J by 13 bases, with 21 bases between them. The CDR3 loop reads CASRVAGAPPYFF. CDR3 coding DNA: TGTGCCAGCAGAGTAGCCGGAGCCCCACCGTATTTCTTT.

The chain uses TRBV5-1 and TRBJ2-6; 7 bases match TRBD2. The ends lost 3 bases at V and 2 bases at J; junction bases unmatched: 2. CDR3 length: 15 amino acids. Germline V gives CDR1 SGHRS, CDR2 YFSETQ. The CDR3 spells CASSSGRAGANVLTF. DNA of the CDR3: TGCGCCAGCAGCTCGGGGAGGGCTGGGGCCAACGTCCTGACTTTC.

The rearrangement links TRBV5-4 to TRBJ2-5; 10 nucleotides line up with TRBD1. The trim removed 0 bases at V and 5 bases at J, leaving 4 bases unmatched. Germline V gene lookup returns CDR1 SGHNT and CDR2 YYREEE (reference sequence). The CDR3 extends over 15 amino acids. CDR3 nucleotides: TGTGCCAGCAGCTTGGGGGGACAGGGGACGGAGACCCAGTACTTC. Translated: CASSLGGQGTETQYF. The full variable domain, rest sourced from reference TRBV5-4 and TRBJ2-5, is ETGVTQSPTHLIKTRGQQVTLRCSSQSGHNTVSWYQQALGQGPQFIFQYYREEENGRGNFPPRFSGLQFPNYSSELNVNALELDDSALYLCASSLGGQGTETQYFGPGTRLLVL.